The 11 T cell receptor beta chains reported below all come from one sample, sequenced in a study of Ad26.COV2.S vaccination and SARS-CoV-2 variants. Clones were read by immunoSEQ multiplex PCR, and TCRdb kept only the in-frame ones, dropping some. The profile covers over 90,000 clones, with over 60% appearing a single time and roughly a sixth taken by the ten largest. Here the sequenced sample was peripheral blood, taken after recovery from COVID-19. These receptors all stem from a human donor who had recovered from COVID-19.

V and J are TRBV5-4 and TRBJ2-5; D ambiguous. Germline V gene sequence: CDR1 SGHNT, CDR2 YYREEE (reference sequence). This CDR3 contains 11 residues. Trimming shortened V by 2 bases and J by 4 bases, and 3 bases separated the two germline ends. The CDR3 DNA sequence: TGTGCCAGCAGCTTCGGAGAGACCCAGTACTTC. This codes for CASSFGETQYF.

The sample holds one count of this clone. The rearrangement uses TRBV30 and TRBJ2-7; D tentatively fits TRBD1 or TRBD2 (5 bases each). The V gene's germline CDR1 is GTSNPN and CDR2 SVGIG (reference sequence). V was cut by 6 bases and J by 3 bases, with 15 bases left in between. CDR3 length: 13 amino acids. The DNA for the CDR3 is TGTGCCTGTGAATCCCGGGACGGCTACGAGCAGTACTTC. This codes for CACESRDGYEQYF.

This rearrangement joins TRBV30 to TRBJ1-4; unclear D gene. CDR1 GTSNPN and CDR2 SVGIG come from the germline V gene (reference sequence). V lost 0 bases, J lost 6 bases, and 2 bases lay in between. The CDR3 length is 11 residues. The CDR3 is CAWSVDEKLFF. The CDR3 nucleotides are TGTGCCTGGAGTGTAGATGAAAAACTGTTTTTT.

The genes are TRBV18 and TRBJ2-7; D uncertain. The V end lost 6 bases, the J end lost 5 bases, and 11 bases lay between the germline ends. This CDR3 has 12 amino acids. The germline V gene encodes CDR1 KGHSH and CDR2 LQKENI. CDR3 sequence: CASSPPPHEQYF. In nucleotides, the CDR3 is TGTGCCAGCTCCCCTCCCCCCCACGAGCAGTACTTC.

This clone was seen a few times. The chain links TRBV19 to TRBJ2-5; D might be TRBD1 or TRBD2, each matching 5 bases. Germline CDR1 LNHDA, CDR2 SQIVND (reference sequence). Between the trimmed V and J ends, which lost 6 bases and 4 bases, there was a span of 9 bases. The CDR3 spans 12 residues. The CDR3 here is CASRQAGETQYF. Here the CDR3 DNA reads TGTGCCAGTAGACAGGCGGGAGAGACCCAGTACTTC.

This sequence joins TRBV30 and TRBJ1-2, with D possibly TRBD1 on 5 matching bases. V shed 7 bases and J shed 5 bases, with 20 bases lying between them. This CDR3 region has 14 residues. Germline lookup yields CDR1 GTSNPN and CDR2 SVGIG (reference sequence). The CDR3 region has the DNA TGTGCCTCACACCTGTGGGGGACCTCGTATGGCTACACCTTC. This encodes CASHLWGTSYGYTF. The full variable domain, its missing parts supplied by reference TRBV30 and TRBJ1-2, is SQTIHQWPATLVQPVGSPLSLECTVEGTSNPNLYWYRQAAGRGLQLLFYSVGIGQISSEVPQNLSASRPQDRQFILSSKKLLLSDSGFYLCASHLWGTSYGYTFGSGTRLTVV.

The rearrangement joins TRBV7-9 to TRBJ2-7; D tentatively fits TRBD1 or TRBD2 (6 bases each). The germline gives CDR1 SEHNR, CDR2 FQNEAQ (reference sequence). CDR3 length: 13 amino acids. V was cut by 0 bases and J by 5 bases, with 8 bases left in between. CDR3 protein: CASSLARGDEQYF. In DNA form, the CDR3 reads TGTGCCAGCAGCTTAGCTAGGGGGGACGAGCAGTACTTC.

V gene TRBV3-1 (or the pseudogene TRBV3-2) combines with J gene TRBJ2-5; TRBD2 matches at 8 bases. The CDR3 loop spans 15 amino acids. J lost 10 bases, V lost 0 bases, and 10 bases had no gene match. CDR1 LGHDT and CDR2 YNNKEL come from the germline V gene (reference sequence). The CDR3 bases are TGTGCCAGCAGCCAAGATCGGGTAGCGGGGCGGATCCAGTACTTC. This sequence encodes CASSQDRVAGRIQYF.

The chain employs TRBV3-1 (or the pseudogene TRBV3-2) and TRBJ1-1; D is possibly TRBD1 (6 bases). Germline loops: CDR1 LGHDT, CDR2 YNNKEL (reference sequence). This CDR3 contains 15 residues. V shed 4 bases and J shed 1 base, with 13 bases lying between them. The CDR3 is CASSRRGGGNTEAFF. The CDR3 nucleotides read TGTGCCAGCAGCCGAAGAGGGGGTGGGAACACTGAAGCTTTCTTT.

This chain uses TRBV4-2 with TRBJ2-7, with TRBD1 identical over 9 bases. CDR1 LGHNA and CDR2 YNFKEQ come from the germline V gene. The CDR3 contains 15 residues. Trimming took 4 bases from V and 7 from J; bases not matched to a gene: 11. CDR3 amino acids: CASSLTGGADSEQYF. The CDR3 DNA reads as TGTGCCAGCAGCCTGACAGGGGGTGCGGATAGTGAGCAGTACTTC.

The V gene is TRBV30, the J gene TRBJ2-3; 15 bases fit TRBD2. The CDR3 is 16 amino acids. The germline V gene encodes CDR1 GTSNPN and CDR2 SVGIG (reference sequence). The J segment lost 5 bases and the V segment lost 2 bases, leaving 5 bases of the junction unmatched. CDR3 DNA sequence: TGTGCCTGGAGTCGGACTAGCGGGGGGGTTGAAGATACGCAGTATTTT. Its translation: CAWSRTSGGVEDTQYF.